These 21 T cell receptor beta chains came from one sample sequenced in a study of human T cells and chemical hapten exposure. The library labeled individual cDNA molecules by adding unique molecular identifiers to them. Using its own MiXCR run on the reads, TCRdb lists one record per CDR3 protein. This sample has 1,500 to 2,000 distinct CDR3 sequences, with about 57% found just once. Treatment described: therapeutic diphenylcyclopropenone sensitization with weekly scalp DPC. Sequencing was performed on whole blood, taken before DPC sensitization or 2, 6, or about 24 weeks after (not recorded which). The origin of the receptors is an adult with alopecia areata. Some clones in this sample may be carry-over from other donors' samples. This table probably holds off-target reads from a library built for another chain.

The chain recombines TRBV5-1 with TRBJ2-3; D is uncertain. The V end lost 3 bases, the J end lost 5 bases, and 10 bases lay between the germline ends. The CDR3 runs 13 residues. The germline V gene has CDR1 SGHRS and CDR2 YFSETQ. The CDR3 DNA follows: TGCGCCAGCAGCTGGGATTTGGGAGATACGCAGTATTTT. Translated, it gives CASSWDLGDTQYF.

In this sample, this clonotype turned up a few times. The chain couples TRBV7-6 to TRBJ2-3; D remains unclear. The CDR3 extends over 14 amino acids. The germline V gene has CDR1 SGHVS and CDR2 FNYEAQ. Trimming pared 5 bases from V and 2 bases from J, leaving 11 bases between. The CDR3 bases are TGTGCCAGCAGCCCAGACACATTCACAGATACGCAGTATTTT. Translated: CASSPDTFTDTQYF.

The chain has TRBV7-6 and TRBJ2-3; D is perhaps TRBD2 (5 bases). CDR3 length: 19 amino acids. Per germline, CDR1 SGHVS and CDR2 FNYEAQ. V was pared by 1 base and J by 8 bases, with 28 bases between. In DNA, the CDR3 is TGTGCCAGCAGCTTAGAAGGAAATGGGAATACGGAGGTCCGGGGTACGCAGTATTTT. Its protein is CASSLEGNGNTEVRGTQYF.

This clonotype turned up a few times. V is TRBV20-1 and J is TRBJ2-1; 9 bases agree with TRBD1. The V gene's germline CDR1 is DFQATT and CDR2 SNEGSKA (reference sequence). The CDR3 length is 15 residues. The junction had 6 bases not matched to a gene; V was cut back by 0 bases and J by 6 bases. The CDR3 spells CSARDPGQGGNEQFF. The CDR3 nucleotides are TGCAGTGCTAGAGACCCGGGACAGGGAGGCAATGAGCAGTTCTTC.

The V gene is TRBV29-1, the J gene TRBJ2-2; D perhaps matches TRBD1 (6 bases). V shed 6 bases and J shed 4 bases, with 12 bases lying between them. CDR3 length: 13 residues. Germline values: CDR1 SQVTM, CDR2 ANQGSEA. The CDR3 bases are TGCAGCGTCAATTCAGGGGTCACCGGGGAGCTGTTTTTT. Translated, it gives CSVNSGVTGELFF.

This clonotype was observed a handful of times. The CDR3 DNA reads TGCGCCACCCTTCCCCCCGGGCCGGCGCGGGTTCGCACCGGGGAGCTGTTTTTT. Translated: CATLPPGPARVRTGELFF. The chain links TRBV10-2 to TRBJ2-2; possibly TRBD2 for D (5 bases). Per germline, CDR1 WSHSY and CDR2 SAAADI. V shed 10 bases and J shed 4 bases, with 28 bases lying between them. This CDR3 is built from 18 residues.

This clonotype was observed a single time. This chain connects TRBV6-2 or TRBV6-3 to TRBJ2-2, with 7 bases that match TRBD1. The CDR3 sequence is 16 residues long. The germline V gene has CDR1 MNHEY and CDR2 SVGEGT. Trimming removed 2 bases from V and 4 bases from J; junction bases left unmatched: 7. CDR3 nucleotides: TGTGCCAGCAGTTACCCCCCCGGACAGGTCACCGGGGAGCTGTTTTTT. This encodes CASSYPPGQVTGELFF.

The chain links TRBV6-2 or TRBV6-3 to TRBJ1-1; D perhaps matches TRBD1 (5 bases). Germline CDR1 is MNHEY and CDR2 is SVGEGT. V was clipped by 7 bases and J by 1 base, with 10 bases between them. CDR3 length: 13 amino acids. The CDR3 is CASKGTGNTEAFF. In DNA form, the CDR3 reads TGTGCCAGCAAAGGAACAGGGAACACTGAAGCTTTCTTT.

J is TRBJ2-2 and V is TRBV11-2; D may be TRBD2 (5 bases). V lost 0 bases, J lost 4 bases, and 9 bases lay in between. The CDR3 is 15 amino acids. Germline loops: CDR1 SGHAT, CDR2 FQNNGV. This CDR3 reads CASSLEPGFTGELFF. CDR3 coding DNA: TGTGCCAGCAGCTTAGAACCGGGATTCACCGGGGAGCTGTTTTTT.

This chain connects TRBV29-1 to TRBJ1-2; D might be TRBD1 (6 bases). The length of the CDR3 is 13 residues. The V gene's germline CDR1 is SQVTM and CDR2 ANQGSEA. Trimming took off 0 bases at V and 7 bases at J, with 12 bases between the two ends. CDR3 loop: CSVEEIYRAGYTF. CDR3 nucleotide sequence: TGCAGCGTTGAAGAGATATACAGGGCTGGCTACACCTTC.

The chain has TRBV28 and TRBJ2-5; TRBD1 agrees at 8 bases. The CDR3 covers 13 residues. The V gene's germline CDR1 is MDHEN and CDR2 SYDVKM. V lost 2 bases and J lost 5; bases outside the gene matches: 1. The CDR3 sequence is CASSLAGGETQYF. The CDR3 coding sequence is TGTGCCAGCAGTTTAGCAGGGGGCGAGACCCAGTACTTC.

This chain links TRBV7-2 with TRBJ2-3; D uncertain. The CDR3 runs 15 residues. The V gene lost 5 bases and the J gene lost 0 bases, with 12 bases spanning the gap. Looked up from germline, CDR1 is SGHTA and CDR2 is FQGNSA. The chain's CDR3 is CASSRLEFSTDTQYF. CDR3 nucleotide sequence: TGTGCCAGCAGCCGGTTGGAGTTCAGCACAGATACGCAGTATTTT.

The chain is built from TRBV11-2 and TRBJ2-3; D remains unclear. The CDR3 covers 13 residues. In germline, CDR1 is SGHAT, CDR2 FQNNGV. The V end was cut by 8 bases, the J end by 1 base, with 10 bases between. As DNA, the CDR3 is TGTGCCAGCGCCCGGGCGGGCACAGATACGCAGTATTTT. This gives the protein CASARAGTDTQYF.

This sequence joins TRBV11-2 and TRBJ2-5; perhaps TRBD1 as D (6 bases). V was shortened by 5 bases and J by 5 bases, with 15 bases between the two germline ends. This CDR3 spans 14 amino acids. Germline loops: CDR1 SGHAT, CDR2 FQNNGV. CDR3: CASSPPDRTETQYF. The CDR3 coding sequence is TGTGCCAGCAGCCCCCCGGACAGAACGGAGACCCAGTACTTC.

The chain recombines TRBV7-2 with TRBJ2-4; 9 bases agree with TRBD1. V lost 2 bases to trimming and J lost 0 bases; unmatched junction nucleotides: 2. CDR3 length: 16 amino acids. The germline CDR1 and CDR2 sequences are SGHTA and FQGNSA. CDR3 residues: CASSLRQGVAKNIQYF. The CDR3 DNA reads TGTGCCAGCAGCTTAAGACAGGGGGTAGCCAAAAACATTCAGTACTTC.

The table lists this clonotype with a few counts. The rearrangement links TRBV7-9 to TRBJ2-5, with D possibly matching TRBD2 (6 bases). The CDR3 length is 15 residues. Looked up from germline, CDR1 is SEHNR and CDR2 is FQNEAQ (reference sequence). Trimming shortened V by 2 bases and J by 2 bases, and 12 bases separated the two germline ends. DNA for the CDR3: TGTGCCAGCAGCTTATTCGGGGGAAATCAAGAGACCCAGTACTTC. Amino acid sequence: CASSLFGGNQETQYF.

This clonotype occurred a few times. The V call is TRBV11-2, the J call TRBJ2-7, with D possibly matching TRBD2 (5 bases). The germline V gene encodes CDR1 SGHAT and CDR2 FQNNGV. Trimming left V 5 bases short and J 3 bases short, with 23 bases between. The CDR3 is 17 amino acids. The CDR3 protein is CASSDRDPHGIRYEQYF. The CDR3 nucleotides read TGTGCCAGCAGCGATAGAGACCCTCACGGGATTCGCTACGAGCAGTACTTC.

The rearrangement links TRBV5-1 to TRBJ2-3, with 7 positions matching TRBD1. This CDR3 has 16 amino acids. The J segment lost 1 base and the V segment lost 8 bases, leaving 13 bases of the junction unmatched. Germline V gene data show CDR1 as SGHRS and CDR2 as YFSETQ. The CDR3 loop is CASLQGIATGTDTQYF. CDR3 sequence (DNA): TGCGCCAGTCTACAGGGGATAGCTACTGGCACAGATACGCAGTATTTT.

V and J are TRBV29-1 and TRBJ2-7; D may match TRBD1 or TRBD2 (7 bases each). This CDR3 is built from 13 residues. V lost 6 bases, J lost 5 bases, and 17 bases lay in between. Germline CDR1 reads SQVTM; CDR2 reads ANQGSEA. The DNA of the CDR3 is TGCAGCGTCCGGCAGGGGGGGGTCCACGAGCAGTACTTC. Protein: CSVRQGGVHEQYF.

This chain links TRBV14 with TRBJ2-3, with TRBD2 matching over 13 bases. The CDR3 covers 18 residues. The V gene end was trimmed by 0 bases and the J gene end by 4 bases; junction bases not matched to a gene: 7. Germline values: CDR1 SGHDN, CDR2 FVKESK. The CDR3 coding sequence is TGTGCCAGCAGCCAAGAGAAGCTAGGACTAGCGGGGGCAGATACGCAGTATTTT. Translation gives CASSQEKLGLAGADTQYF. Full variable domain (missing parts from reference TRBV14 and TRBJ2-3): EAGVTQFPSHSVIEKGQTVTLRCDPISGHDNLYWYRRVMGKEIKFLLHFVKESKQDESGMPNNRFLAERTGGTYSTLKVQPAELEDSGVYFCASSQEKLGLAGADTQYFGPGTRLTVL.

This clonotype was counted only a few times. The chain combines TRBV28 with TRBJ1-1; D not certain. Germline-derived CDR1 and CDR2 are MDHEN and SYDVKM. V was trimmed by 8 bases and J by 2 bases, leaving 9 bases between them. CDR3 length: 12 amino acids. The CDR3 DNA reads TGTGCCAGCTCTTGGGGTAACACTGAAGCTTTCTTT. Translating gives CASSWGNTEAFF.